Given below is one TCR beta chain in context. Its antigen is unknown. Per germline, CDR1 MNHNS and CDR2 SASEGT. The CDR3 extends over 15 amino acids. The V gene lost 9 bases and the J gene lost 1 base, with 13 bases spanning the gap. The sample is drawn from a study of cytomegalovirus exposure and HLA in healthy donors. Study conclusions and caveats: Most sequenced TCRs were rare (though some public TCRs occurred in many donors). What a later analysis reportedly showed was that an Asian-associated ancestry cluster had fewer N-insertions than the approximately 700-donor mean. CMV serostatus alone was available as immune exposure information.

Each of the donors was a healthy bone marrow donor. Use of 60 Vbeta and 13 Jbeta primers characterized the PCR. The data were produced by immunoSEQ multiplex PCR, yet TCRdb's version contains in-frame clones alone and is incomplete. The data show 150,000 or so clones, approximately 77% seen once. The sequenced sample consisted of PBMCs. The chain combines TRBV6-1 with TRBJ2-6; tentatively, D is TRBD2 (5 bases). The sequence was obtained from a man aged 45-65 years in good health and CMV-seropositive. CDR3 DNA: TGTGCCAGTCCTAAAGAGGGATCTGGGGCCAACGTCCTGACTTTC. Protein product: CASPKEGSGANVLTF.